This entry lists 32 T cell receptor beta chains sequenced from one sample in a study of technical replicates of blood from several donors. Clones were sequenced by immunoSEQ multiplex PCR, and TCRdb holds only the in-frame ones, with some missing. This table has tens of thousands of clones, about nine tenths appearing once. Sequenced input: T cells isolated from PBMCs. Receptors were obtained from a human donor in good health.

The CDR3 spells CASSLLGLAGRYNEQFF. As DNA, the CDR3 is TGTGCCAGCAGTTTGCTGGGACTAGCGGGACGTTACAATGAGCAGTTCTTC. The chain joins TRBV28 to TRBJ2-1; 13 bases match TRBD2. This CDR3 spans 17 amino acids. CDR1 is MDHEN, CDR2 SYDVKM, per germline. Trimming removed 3 bases from V and 4 bases from J; junction bases left unmatched: 6.

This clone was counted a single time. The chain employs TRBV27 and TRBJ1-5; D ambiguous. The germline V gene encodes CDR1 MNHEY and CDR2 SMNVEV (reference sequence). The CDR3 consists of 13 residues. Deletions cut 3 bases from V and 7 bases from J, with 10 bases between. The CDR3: CASSFNPGQPQHF. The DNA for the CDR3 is TGTGCCAGCAGTTTTAACCCCGGGCAGCCCCAGCATTTT.

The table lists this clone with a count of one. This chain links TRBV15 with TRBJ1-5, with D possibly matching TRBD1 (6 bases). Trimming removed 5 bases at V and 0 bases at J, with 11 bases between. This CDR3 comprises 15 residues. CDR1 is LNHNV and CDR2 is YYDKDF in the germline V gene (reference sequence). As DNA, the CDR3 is TGTGCCACCAGCTGGGACACTTATAGCAATCAGCCCCAGCATTTT. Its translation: CATSWDTYSNQPQHF.

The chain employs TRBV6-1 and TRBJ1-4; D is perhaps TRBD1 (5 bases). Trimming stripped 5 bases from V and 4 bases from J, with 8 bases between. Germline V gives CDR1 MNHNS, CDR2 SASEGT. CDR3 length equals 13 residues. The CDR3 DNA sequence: TGTGCCAGCAGTTCTCAGGGTAATGAAAAACTGTTTTTT. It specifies CASSSQGNEKLFF.

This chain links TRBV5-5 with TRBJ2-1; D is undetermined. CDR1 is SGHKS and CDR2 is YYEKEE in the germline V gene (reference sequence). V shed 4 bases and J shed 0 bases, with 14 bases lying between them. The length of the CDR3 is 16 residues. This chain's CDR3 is CASSLDGRNSYNEQFF. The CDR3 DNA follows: TGTGCCAGCAGCCTCGACGGCAGGAACTCCTACAATGAGCAGTTCTTC.

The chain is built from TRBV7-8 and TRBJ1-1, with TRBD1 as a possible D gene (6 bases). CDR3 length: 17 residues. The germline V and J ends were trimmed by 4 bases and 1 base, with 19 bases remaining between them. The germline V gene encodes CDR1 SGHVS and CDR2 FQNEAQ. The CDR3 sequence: CASSSQRGPIENTEAFF. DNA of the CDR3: TGTGCCAGCAGCTCCCAGCGGGGGCCTATCGAGAACACTGAAGCTTTCTTT.

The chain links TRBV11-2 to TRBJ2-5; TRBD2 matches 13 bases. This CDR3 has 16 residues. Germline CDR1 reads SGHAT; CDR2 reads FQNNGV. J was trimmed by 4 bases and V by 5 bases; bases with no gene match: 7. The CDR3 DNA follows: TGTGCCAGCAGCCAAGGACTAGCGGGAGTTGGAGAGACCCAGTACTTC. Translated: CASSQGLAGVGETQYF.

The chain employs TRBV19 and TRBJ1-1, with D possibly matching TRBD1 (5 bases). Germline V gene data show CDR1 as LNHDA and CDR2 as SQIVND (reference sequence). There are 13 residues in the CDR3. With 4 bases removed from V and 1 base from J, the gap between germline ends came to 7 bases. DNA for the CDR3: TGTGCCAGTAGTACCGACAGGAACACTGAAGCTTTCTTT. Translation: CASSTDRNTEAFF.

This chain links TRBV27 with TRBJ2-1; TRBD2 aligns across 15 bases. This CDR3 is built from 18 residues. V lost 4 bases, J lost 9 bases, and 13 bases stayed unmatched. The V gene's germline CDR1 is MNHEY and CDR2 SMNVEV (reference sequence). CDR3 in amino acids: CASSSYPRTSGGATEQFF. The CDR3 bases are TGTGCCAGCAGTTCATACCCACGGACTAGCGGGGGGGCCACTGAGCAGTTCTTC.

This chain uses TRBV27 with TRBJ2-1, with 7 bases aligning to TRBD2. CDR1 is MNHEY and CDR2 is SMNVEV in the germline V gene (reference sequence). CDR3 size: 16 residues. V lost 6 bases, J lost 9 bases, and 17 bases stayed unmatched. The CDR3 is CASSPSRGGFNSEQFF. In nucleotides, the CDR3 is TGTGCCAGCAGCCCCTCACGGGGAGGGTTTAACAGTGAGCAGTTCTTC.

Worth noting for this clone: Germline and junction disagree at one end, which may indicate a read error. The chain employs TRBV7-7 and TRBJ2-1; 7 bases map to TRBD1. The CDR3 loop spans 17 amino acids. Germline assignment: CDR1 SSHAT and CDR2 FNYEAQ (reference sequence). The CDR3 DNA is TGTGCTAGCAGCCCTGCCGAGGGGGCCCCCCTCTACAATGAGCAGTTCTTC. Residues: CASSPAEGAPLYNEQFF.

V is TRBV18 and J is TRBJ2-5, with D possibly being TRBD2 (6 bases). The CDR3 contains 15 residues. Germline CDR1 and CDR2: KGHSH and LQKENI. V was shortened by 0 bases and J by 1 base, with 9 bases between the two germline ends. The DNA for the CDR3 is TGTGCCAGCTCACCACCTCCGGGAGCCCAAGAGACCCAGTACTTC. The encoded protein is CASSPPPGAQETQYF.

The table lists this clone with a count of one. The CDR3 DNA is TGTGCCAGCAGCTTGGGGGCGTTAGGGGGCGTGGGGAATGAGCAGTTCTTC. The encoded protein is CASSLGALGGVGNEQFF. The V and J genes are TRBV7-6 and TRBJ2-1; 7 bases line up with TRBD1. CDR3 length equals 17 residues. Germline CDR1 reads SGHVS; CDR2 reads FNYEAQ. V gave up 3 bases and J gave up 7 bases; unmatched junction bases: 15.

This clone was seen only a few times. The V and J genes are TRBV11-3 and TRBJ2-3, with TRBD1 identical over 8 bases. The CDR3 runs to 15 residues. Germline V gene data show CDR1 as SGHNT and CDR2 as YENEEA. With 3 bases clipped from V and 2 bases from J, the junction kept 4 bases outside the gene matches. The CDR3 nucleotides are TGTGCCAGCAGCTTCCGGGACAGGACCACAGATACGCAGTATTTT. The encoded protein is CASSFRDRTTDTQYF.

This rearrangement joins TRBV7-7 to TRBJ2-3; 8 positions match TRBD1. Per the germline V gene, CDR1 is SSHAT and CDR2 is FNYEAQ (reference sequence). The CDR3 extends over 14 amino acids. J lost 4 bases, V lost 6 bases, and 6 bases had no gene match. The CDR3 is CASSPTGVADTQYF. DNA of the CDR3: TGTGCCAGCAGTCCGACAGGGGTGGCAGATACGCAGTATTTT.

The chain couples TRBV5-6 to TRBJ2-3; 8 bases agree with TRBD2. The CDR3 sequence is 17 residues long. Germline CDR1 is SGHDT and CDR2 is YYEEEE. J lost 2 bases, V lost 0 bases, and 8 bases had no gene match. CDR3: CASSLGTSFPNTDTQYF. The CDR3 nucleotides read TGTGCCAGCAGCTTGGGGACTAGCTTCCCCAACACAGATACGCAGTATTTT.

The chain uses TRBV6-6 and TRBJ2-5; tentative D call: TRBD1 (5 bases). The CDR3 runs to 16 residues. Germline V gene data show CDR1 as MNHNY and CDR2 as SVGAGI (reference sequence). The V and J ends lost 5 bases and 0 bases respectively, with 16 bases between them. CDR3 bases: TGTGCCAGCAGTACCTTCGAACAGGCGAACCAAGAGACCCAGTACTTC. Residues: CASSTFEQANQETQYF.

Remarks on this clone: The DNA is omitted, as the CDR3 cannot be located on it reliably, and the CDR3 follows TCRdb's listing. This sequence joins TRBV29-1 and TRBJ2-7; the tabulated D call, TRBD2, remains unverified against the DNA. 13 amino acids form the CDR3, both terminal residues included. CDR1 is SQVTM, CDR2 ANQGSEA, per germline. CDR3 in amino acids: CSVEDWASGSEYF.

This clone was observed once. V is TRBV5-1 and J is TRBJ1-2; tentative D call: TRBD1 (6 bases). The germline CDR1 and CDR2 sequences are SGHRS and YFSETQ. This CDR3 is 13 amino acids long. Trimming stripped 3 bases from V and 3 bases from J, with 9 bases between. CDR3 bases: TGCGCCAGCAGCTGGGACATCGACTATGGCTACACCTTC. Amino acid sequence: CASSWDIDYGYTF.

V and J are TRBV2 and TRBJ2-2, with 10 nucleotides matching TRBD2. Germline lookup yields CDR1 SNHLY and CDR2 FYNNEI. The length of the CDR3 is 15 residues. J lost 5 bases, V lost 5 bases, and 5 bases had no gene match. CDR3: CASSPSGSGTGELFF. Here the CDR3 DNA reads TGTGCCAGCAGTCCTAGCGGGAGTGGGACCGGGGAGCTGTTTTTT. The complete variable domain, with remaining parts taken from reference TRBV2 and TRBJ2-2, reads EPEVTQTPSHQVTQMGQEVILRCVPISNHLYFYWYRQILGQKVEFLVSFYNNEISEKSEIFDDQFSVERPDGSNFTLKIRSTKLEDSAMYFCASSPSGSGTGELFFGEGSRLTVL.

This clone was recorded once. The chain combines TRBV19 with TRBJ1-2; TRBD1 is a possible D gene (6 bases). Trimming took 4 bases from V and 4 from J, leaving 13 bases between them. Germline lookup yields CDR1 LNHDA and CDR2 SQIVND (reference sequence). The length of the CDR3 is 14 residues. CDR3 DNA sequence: TGTGCCAGTAGTAAAATACAGGGCTCCTATGGCTACACCTTC. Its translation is CASSKIQGSYGYTF.

This CDR3 is CASSGLPTGGNSPLHF. The CDR3 DNA follows: TGTGCCAGCAGTGGGCTACCAACGGGTGGTAATTCACCCCTCCACTTT. This chain links TRBV6-1 with TRBJ1-6; D call uncertain. This CDR3 has 16 residues. Trimming shortened V by 4 bases and J by 6 bases, and 16 bases separated the two germline ends. Germline V lookup: CDR1 MNHNS, CDR2 SASEGT.

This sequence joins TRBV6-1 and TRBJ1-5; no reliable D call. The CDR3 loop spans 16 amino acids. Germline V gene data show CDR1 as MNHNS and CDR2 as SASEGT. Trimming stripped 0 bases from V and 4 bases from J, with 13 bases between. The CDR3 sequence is CASSEALLRDNQPQHF. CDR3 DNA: TGTGCCAGCAGTGAAGCTCTCCTCCGGGATAATCAGCCCCAGCATTTT.

The CDR3 DNA is TGTGCCAGCAGTTTGGGGCCGGACTATGGCTACACCTTC. Translating it yields CASSLGPDYGYTF. This rearrangement joins TRBV28 to TRBJ1-2; D might be TRBD1 (5 bases). Germline lookup yields CDR1 MDHEN and CDR2 SYDVKM. V lost 3 bases to trimming and J lost 3 bases, with 8 bases between them. CDR3 length: 13 amino acids.

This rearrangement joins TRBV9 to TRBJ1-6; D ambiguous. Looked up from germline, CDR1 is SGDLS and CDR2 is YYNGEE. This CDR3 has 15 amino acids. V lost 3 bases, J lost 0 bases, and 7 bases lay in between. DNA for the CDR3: TGTGCCAGCAGCGATAGCGGCTCCTATAATTCACCCCTCCACTTT. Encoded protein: CASSDSGSYNSPLHF.

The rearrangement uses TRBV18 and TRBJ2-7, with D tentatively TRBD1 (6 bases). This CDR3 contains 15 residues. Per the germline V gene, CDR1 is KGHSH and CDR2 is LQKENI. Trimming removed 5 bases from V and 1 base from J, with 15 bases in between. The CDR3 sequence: CASSSPGTQSYEQYF. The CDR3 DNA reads TGTGCCAGCTCATCCCCCGGGACACAATCCTACGAGCAGTACTTC.

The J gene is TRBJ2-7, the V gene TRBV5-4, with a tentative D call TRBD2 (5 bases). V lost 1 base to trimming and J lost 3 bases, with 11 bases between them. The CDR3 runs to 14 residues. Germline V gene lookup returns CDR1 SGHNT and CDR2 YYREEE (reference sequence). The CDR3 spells CASSLTIGDYEQYF. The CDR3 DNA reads TGTGCCAGCAGCTTGACGATCGGGGACTACGAGCAGTACTTC.

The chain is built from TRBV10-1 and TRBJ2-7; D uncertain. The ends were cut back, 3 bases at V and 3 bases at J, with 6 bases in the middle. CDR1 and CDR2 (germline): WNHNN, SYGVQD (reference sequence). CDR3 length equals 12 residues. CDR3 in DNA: TGCGCCAGCAGTGATTCCAGCTACGAGCAGTACTTC. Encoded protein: CASSDSSYEQYF.

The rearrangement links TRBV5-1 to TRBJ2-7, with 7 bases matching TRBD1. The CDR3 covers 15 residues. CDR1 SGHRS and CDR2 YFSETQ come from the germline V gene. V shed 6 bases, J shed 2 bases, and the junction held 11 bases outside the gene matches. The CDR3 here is CASNKAETGTYEQYF. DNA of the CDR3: TGCGCCAGCAATAAGGCCGAGACAGGGACCTACGAGCAGTACTTC.

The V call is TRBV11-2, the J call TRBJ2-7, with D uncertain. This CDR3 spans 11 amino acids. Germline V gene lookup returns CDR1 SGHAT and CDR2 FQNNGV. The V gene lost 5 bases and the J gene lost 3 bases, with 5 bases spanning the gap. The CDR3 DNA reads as TGTGCCAGCAGCCCCCACTACGAGCAGTACTTC. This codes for CASSPHYEQYF.

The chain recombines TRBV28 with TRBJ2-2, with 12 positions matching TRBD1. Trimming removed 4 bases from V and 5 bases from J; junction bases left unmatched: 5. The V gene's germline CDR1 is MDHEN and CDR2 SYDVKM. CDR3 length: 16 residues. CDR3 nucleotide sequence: TGTGCCAGCAGTTCCAGGGACAGGGGGCATACCGGGGAGCTGTTTTTT. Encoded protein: CASSSRDRGHTGELFF.

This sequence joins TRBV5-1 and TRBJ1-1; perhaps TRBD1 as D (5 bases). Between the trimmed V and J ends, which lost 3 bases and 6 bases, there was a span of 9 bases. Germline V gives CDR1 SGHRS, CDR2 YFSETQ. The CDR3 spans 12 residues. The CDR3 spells CASSSPGAEAFF. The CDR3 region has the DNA TGCGCCAGCAGCTCCCCGGGGGCTGAAGCTTTCTTT.